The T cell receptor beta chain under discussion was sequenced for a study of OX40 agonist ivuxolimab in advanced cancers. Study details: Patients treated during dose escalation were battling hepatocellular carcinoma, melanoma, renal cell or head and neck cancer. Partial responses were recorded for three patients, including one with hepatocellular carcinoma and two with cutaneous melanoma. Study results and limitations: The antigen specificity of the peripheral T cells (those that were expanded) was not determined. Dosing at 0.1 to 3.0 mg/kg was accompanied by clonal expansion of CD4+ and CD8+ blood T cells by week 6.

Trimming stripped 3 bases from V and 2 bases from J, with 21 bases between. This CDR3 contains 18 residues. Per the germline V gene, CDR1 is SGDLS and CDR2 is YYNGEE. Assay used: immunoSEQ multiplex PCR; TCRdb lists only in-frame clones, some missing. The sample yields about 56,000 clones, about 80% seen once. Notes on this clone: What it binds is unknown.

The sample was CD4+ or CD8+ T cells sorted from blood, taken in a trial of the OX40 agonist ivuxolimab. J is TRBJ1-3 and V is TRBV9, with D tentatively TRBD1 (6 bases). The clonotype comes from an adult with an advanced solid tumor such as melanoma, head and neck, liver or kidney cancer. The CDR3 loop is CASSAELPGAAAGNTIYF. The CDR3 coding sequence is TGTGCCAGCAGCGCAGAACTTCCGGGGGCGGCAGCTGGAAACACCATATATTTT.